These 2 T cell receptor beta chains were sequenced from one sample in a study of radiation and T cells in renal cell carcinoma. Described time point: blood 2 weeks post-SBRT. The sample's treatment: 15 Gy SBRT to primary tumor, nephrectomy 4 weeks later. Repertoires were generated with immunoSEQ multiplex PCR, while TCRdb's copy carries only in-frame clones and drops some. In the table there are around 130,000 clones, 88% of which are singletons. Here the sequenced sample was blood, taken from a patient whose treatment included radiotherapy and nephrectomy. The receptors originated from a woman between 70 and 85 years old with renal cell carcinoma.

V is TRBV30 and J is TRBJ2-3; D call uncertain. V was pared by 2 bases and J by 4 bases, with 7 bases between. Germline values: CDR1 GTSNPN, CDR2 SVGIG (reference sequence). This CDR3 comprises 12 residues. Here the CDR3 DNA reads TGTGCCTGGAGTACAGTTCCAGATACGCAGTATTTT. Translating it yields CAWSTVPDTQYF.

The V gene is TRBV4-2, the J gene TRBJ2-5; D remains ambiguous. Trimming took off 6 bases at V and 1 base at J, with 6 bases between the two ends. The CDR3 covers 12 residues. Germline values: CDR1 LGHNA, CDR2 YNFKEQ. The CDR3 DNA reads TGTGCCAGCAGGGGATCCCAAGAGACCCAGTACTTC. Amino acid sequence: CASRGSQETQYF.